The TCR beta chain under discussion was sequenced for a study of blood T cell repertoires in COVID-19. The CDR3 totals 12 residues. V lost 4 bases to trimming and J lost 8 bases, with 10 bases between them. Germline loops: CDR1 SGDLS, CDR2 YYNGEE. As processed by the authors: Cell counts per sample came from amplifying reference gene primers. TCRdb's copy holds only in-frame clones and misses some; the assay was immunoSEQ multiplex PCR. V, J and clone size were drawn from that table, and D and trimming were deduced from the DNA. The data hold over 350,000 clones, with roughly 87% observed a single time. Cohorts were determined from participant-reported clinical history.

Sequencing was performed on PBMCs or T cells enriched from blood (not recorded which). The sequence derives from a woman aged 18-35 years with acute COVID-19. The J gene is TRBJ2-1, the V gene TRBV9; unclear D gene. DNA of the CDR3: TGTGCCAGCAGCTCCCGAGACTATGAGCAGTTCTTC. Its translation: CASSSRDYEQFF.